Presented here are 17 T cell receptor beta chains from one specimen sequenced in a study of blood T cell repertoires in COVID-19. Repertoires were generated with immunoSEQ multiplex PCR, while TCRdb's copy carries only in-frame clones and drops some. This sample has around 120,000 clones, with around 81% found just once. Sequencing input: peripheral blood. The receptors were sampled from a man between 65 and 85 years old with acute or convalescent COVID-19.

The V gene is TRBV25-1, the J gene TRBJ1-6; 7 bases align to TRBD1. Germline V CDR1 and CDR2: MGHDK, SYGVNS. V dropped 4 bases and J dropped 4; count of bases not matched to a gene: 4. There are 15 residues in the CDR3. The CDR3 DNA is TGTGCCAGCAGTGGCGACAGGGCATATAATTCACCCCTCCACTTT. Translated: CASSGDRAYNSPLHF. The full variable domain, rest sourced from reference TRBV25-1 and TRBJ1-6, is EADIYQTPRYLVIGTGKKITLECSQTMGHDKMYWYQQDPGMELHLIHYSYGVNSTEKGDLSSESTVSRIRTEHFPLTLESARPSHTSQYLCASSGDRAYNSPLHFGNGTRLTVT.

The gene calls are TRBV7-2 and TRBJ1-2, with D maybe TRBD1 (6 bases). V lost 5 bases, J lost 1 base, and 11 bases lay in between. The CDR3 loop spans 14 amino acids. Germline-derived CDR1 and CDR2 are SGHTA and FQGNSA. The CDR3 coding sequence is TGTGCCAGCAGCCCTTGGACAGTTAACTATGGCTACACCTTC. It codes for CASSPWTVNYGYTF.

This clone was detected a few times. J is TRBJ1-1 and V is TRBV6-5; possible D gene TRBD1, 6 bases. Trimming took off 6 bases at V and 1 base at J, with 9 bases between the two ends. The CDR3 consists of 13 residues. Germline V lookup: CDR1 MNHEY, CDR2 SVGAGI. The CDR3 region has the DNA TGTGCCAGCAGGGAGACAGGGAACACTGAAGCTTTCTTT. Protein: CASRETGNTEAFF.

This clone was counted a few times. The V call is TRBV7-3, the J call TRBJ2-1; TRBD1 matches 8 bases. This CDR3 region has 16 residues. V was clipped by 4 bases and J by 2 bases; unmatched bases: 7. Germline V gene lookup returns CDR1 SGHTA and CDR2 FQGTGA. The CDR3 is CASSSKRGQAYNEQFF. CDR3 DNA sequence: TGTGCCAGCAGCTCAAAAAGGGGACAGGCCTACAATGAGCAGTTCTTC.

This clone has just one count. This chain uses TRBV25-1 with TRBJ2-5; 7 bases align to TRBD1. J gave up 4 bases and V 3 bases, and 2 bases lay outside the gene matches. CDR3 length: 13 amino acids. Germline V lookup: CDR1 MGHDK, CDR2 SYGVNS. CDR3 amino acids: CASSDYRGETQYF. For the CDR3, the DNA is TGTGCCAGCAGTGATTACAGGGGAGAGACCCAGTACTTC.

The J gene is TRBJ1-1, the V gene TRBV6-4, with D uncertain. Trimming removed 4 bases from V and 1 base from J, with 7 bases in between. Per germline, CDR1 MRHNA and CDR2 SNTAGT. This CDR3 region has 13 residues. The CDR3 bases are TGTGCCAGCAGTGCTTCAGGGAACACTGAAGCTTTCTTT. It encodes CASSASGNTEAFF.

The rearrangement uses TRBV7-9 and TRBJ1-1; TRBD1 agrees at 7 bases. J gave up 5 bases and V 6 bases, and 6 bases lay outside the gene matches. Germline CDR1 SEHNR, CDR2 FQNEAQ (reference sequence). This CDR3 contains 13 residues. The DNA for the CDR3 is TGTGCCAGCAGTCCAGGGGGATATACTGAAGCTTTCTTT. This codes for CASSPGGYTEAFF.

The chain joins TRBV5-8 to TRBJ2-3; no reliable D call. The CDR3 sequence is 15 residues long. The V and J ends lost 2 bases and 2 bases respectively, with 12 bases between them. Germline V gives CDR1 SGHTS, CDR2 YDEGEE. This CDR3 is CASSFSIAFTDTQYF. CDR3 sequence (DNA): TGTGCCAGCAGCTTTAGTATAGCTTTCACAGATACGCAGTATTTT.

The gene calls are TRBV19 and TRBJ1-6; TRBD1 agrees at 10 bases. Germline V CDR1 and CDR2: LNHDA, SQIVND (reference sequence). The CDR3 spans 16 residues. Losses at the gene ends were 7 bases for V and 3 bases for J; bases not matched to a gene: 6. This chain's CDR3 is CASNQRDRGYNSPLHF. Written as DNA, the CDR3 is TGTGCCAGTAACCAGAGGGACAGGGGCTATAATTCACCCCTCCACTTT.

The chain has TRBV7-8 and TRBJ2-7; weak D call: TRBD1 (5 bases). This CDR3 is built from 14 residues. V was clipped by 2 bases and J by 4 bases, with 12 bases between them. In germline, CDR1 is SGHVS, CDR2 FQNEAQ. The CDR3 region has the DNA TGTGCCAGCAGCTTACAGGGTATCCGGTACGAGCAGTACTTC. It translates to CASSLQGIRYEQYF.

This clone was observed once. V is TRBV29-1 and J is TRBJ1-6; D ambiguous. This CDR3 has 13 amino acids. Germline CDR1 is SQVTM and CDR2 is ANQGSEA. Trimming left V 4 bases short and J 8 bases short, with 12 bases between. The CDR3 is CSVGIAGDSPLHF. The CDR3 DNA follows: TGCAGCGTTGGGATCGCGGGCGATTCACCCCTCCACTTT.

In its sample, this clone was seen once. The V gene is TRBV3-1 (or the pseudogene TRBV3-2), the J gene TRBJ2-3; 13 bases match TRBD2. The ends lost 4 bases at V and 0 bases at J; junction bases unmatched: 4. The CDR3 is made up of 17 amino acids. Germline V gene sequence: CDR1 LGHDT, CDR2 YNNKEL (reference sequence). CDR3 nucleotide sequence: TGTGCCAGCAGCCTGCGGACTAGCGGGGGCAGCACAGATACGCAGTATTTT. Translated, it gives CASSLRTSGGSTDTQYF.

This clone was seen only a few times. V gene TRBV6-2 or TRBV6-3 combines with J gene TRBJ2-2, with unresolved D. V was cut by 2 bases and J by 6 bases, with 16 bases left in between. CDR3 length equals 16 residues. The germline CDR1 and CDR2 sequences are MNHEY and SVGEGT. CDR3 residues: CASSYMVVATPGELFF. The CDR3 coding sequence is TGTGCCAGCAGTTACATGGTGGTCGCGACACCCGGGGAGCTGTTTTTT.

The chain is built from TRBV9 and TRBJ2-3, with D unresolved. CDR3 size: 13 residues. V was cut by 3 bases and J by 0 bases, with 5 bases left in between. CDR1 and CDR2 (germline): SGDLS, YYNGEE. Here the CDR3 reads CASSASSTDTQYF. The DNA for the CDR3 is TGTGCCAGCAGCGCCTCTAGCACAGATACGCAGTATTTT.

The V gene is TRBV6-4, the J gene TRBJ1-2; TRBD1 aligns across 7 bases. Germline V CDR1 and CDR2: MRHNA, SNTAGT. The CDR3 contains 13 residues. V lost 2 bases and J lost 7; bases outside the gene matches: 4. The CDR3 nucleotides read TGTGCCAGCAGTGACGGGGCAGGGGGTGGCTACACCTTC. Amino acid sequence: CASSDGAGGGYTF.

The rearrangement links TRBV15 to TRBJ1-1; unclear D gene. The V end was cut by 0 bases, the J end by 8 bases, with 7 bases between. The CDR3 has 12 amino acids. Looked up from germline, CDR1 is LNHNV and CDR2 is YYDKDF (reference sequence). The DNA of the CDR3 is TGTGCCACCAGCAGAGAAAGCTTCGAAGCTTTCTTT. Its protein is CATSRESFEAFF.

This sequence joins TRBV5-4 and TRBJ2-7, with D perhaps matching TRBD2 (5 bases). CDR1 and CDR2 (germline): SGHNT, YYREEE (reference sequence). The CDR3 covers 15 residues. V lost 0 bases, J lost 3 bases, and 13 bases lay in between. The CDR3: CASSLAGGLGYEQYF. The CDR3 nucleotides read TGTGCCAGCAGCTTGGCCGGCGGGCTCGGCTACGAGCAGTACTTC. Looking up the rest from reference TRBV5-4 and TRBJ2-7 gives the full variable domain: ETGVTQSPTHLIKTRGQQVTLRCSSQSGHNTVSWYQQALGQGPQFIFQYYREEENGRGNFPPRFSGLQFPNYSSELNVNALELDDSALYLCASSLAGGLGYEQYFGPGTRLTVT.